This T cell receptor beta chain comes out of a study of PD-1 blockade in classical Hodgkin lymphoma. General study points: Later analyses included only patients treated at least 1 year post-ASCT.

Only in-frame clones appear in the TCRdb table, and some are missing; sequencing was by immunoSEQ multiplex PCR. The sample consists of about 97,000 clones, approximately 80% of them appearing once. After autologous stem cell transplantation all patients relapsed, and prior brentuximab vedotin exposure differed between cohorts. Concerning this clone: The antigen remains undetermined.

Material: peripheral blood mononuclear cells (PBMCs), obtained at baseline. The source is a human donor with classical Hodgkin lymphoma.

This CDR3 is CAWSPLLGGGNGYTF. The CDR3 DNA reads as TGTGCCTGGAGTCCGCTACTGGGGGGAGGCAATGGCTACACCTTC. The chain has TRBV30 and TRBJ1-2; D may be TRBD1 (5 bases). CDR3 length: 15 residues. V lost 2 bases and J lost 6, with 19 bases in between. The germline gives CDR1 GTSNPN, CDR2 SVGIG (reference sequence).